This T cell receptor beta chain was obtained from a study of T-cell reconstitution after alpha-beta-depleted transplantation in children. The V segment lost 4 bases and the J segment 6 bases; nucleotides outside the gene matches: 7. The germline CDR1 and CDR2 sequences are MNHEY and SVGEGT. The CDR3 extends over 15 amino acids. Study results and caveats: Newly made T cells mostly supplied T-cell counts and diversity one year after transplant. Surviving thymic progenitors and recipient T cells were the source of high TCRbeta diversity at day 60 in some patients. Reported findings indicate that, about two months after transplant, alpha-beta T cells came from several hundred expanded clones, which were derived from non-depleted graft cells.

This clonotype has at least ten counts. The antigen is not known. Unique molecular identifiers were incorporated during preparation of the TCRbeta library. TCRdb itself ran the PCR reads through MiXCR, one entry per CDR3 protein. The sample records 450,000 to 550,000 distinct CDR3 sequences, roughly 10% being singletons. The TCR sequence derives from a female patient under 10 years old who had a stem cell transplant for aplastic anemia, so the T cells may come from the graft donor. This sequence joins TRBV6-2 or TRBV6-3 and TRBJ1-5, with 9 bases matching TRBD1. The sequenced sample was PBMCs, mostly from graft donor cells, obtained 180 days after TCRalphabeta/CD19-depleted stem cell transplant. The CDR3 sequence is CASSWDRARGQPQHF. CDR3 DNA sequence: TGTGCCAGCAGTTGGGACAGGGCCCGGGGTCAGCCCCAGCATTTT.